The clone carrying this T cell receptor beta chain was counted only a few times. The antigen remains unidentified. Produced via immunoSEQ multiplex PCR; TCRdb's table is partial and in-frame only. This table holds a few million clones, 85% to 95% found once. The source of the sample is a study of shared clonotypes between healthy human individuals. General study points: Since donors were few, the genetic and exposure-history diversity represented was limited.

This CDR3 spans 13 amino acids. V was clipped by 3 bases and J by 7 bases, with 9 bases between them. Germline V gene sequence: CDR1 SGHNT, CDR2 YENEEA. The chain is built from TRBV11-3 and TRBJ2-2, with D unresolved. The sample taken for sequencing was naive CD4+ T cells from PBMCs. The subset: CD45RA+ positively selected. The TCR comes from a man aged 18 to 30 in good health. Some clones in this sample may be carry-over from other donors' samples. In nucleotides, the CDR3 is TGTGCCAGCAGCTTCTCGATCGGCGGGGAGCTGTTTTTT. It translates to CASSFSIGGELFF.